This T cell receptor beta chain stems from a study of cytomegalovirus exposure and HLA in healthy donors. Study summary: HLA-typed donors were the source of about 85 million unique TCRs, which an early data release held.

This CDR3 contains 17 residues. CDR1 SEHNR and CDR2 FQNEAQ come from the germline V gene (reference sequence). PCR involved 60 Vbeta and 13 Jbeta primers. Some clones are missing from TCRdb's copy, which holds only in-frame ones; the method was immunoSEQ multiplex PCR. The sample includes approximately 170,000 clones, around 80% of them seen just once. Of note for this clone: The junction departs from germline at one end; a sequencing error may be responsible.

The receptor was isolated from a woman between 50 and 59 years old in good health and CMV-seropositive. Sequenced sample: PBMCs. The gene calls are TRBV7-9 and TRBJ2-1; 12 bases agree with TRBD2. The CDR3 reads CSSSSPKTSGGYNEQFF. The CDR3 DNA is TGTTCCAGCAGCTCCCCCAAGACTAGCGGGGGTTACAATGAGCAGTTCTTC.